This TCR beta chain was found in a study of technical replicates of blood from several donors. Sequencing was performed with immunoSEQ multiplex PCR; in TCRdb, only in-frame clones are kept and a portion is missing. This table has 80,000 or so clones, 94% appearing once. The CDR3 extends over 15 amino acids. With V trimmed by 6 bases and J by 0 bases, 6 bases remained unmatched. This clone was picked up a small number of times. J is TRBJ1-1 and V is TRBV23-1; 8 bases fit TRBD1. TRBV23-1 is an ORF for which the function is uncertain. The TCR originated in a human donor in good health. What was sequenced was T cells isolated from PBMCs. This CDR3 reads CASRQRQGMNTEAFF. As DNA, the CDR3 is TGCGCCAGCAGGCAAAGACAGGGGATGAACACTGAAGCTTTCTTT.